Below, 24 T cell receptor beta chains from the same sample are listed, as sequenced in a study of T cell repertoires in cytomegalovirus infection. TCRdb processed the reads anew with MiXCR; each CDR3 protein has one entry. This table has around 570,000 distinct CDR3 sequences, just under 40% appearing once. No antigen has been assigned to these receptors. Sequencing was performed on cultured PBMCs, taken from culture after CMV antigen stimulation. Receptors were obtained from a human donor in good health (CMV status not recorded). Some clones in this sample may be carry-over from other donors' samples.

The gene calls are TRBV9 and TRBJ2-5; D is unresolved. CDR1 is SGDLS, CDR2 YYNGEE, per germline. There are 16 residues in the CDR3. V shed 4 bases and J shed 5 bases, with 21 bases lying between them. In DNA form, the CDR3 reads TGTGCCAGCAGCCCCGGGCCCTCCGGGTCGGGTGAGACCCAGTACTTC. The encoded protein is CASSPGPSGSGETQYF.

The rearrangement uses TRBV7-2 and TRBJ2-2, with D possibly matching TRBD2 (5 bases). The CDR3 is made up of 15 amino acids. Germline assignment: CDR1 SGHTA and CDR2 FQGNSA. Trimming left V 4 bases short and J 6 bases short, with 15 bases between. CDR3 nucleotide sequence: TGTGCCAGCAGCTCCGGGTCGGGAATGCCCGGGGAGCTGTTTTTT. Translation: CASSSGSGMPGELFF.

This clonotype occurred many times. J is TRBJ2-7 and V is TRBV7-2; D possibly corresponds to TRBD2 (7 bases). V shed 2 bases and J shed 4 bases, with 15 bases lying between them. The CDR3 totals 15 residues. Per germline, CDR1 SGHTA and CDR2 FQGNSA. CDR3 amino acids: CASSLSWGGPYEQYF. CDR3 sequence (DNA): TGTGCCAGCAGCTTATCCTGGGGGGGGCCGTACGAGCAGTACTTC.

This clonotype turned up a few times. The chain links TRBV7-8 to TRBJ1-1; 8 nucleotides agree with TRBD1. Germline CDR1 is SGHVS and CDR2 is FQNEAQ. The CDR3 consists of 17 residues. Trimming removed 5 bases from V and 3 bases from J; junction bases left unmatched: 14. The CDR3 is CASSPRYTGGFYTEAFF. The CDR3 DNA follows: TGTGCCAGCAGCCCCAGATATACAGGGGGATTCTACACTGAAGCTTTCTTT.

The V call is TRBV2, the J call TRBJ2-2, with TRBD1 identical over 7 bases. V lost 4 bases and J lost 5; bases outside the gene matches: 7. From germline, CDR1 is SNHLY and CDR2 FYNNEI. This CDR3 is 15 amino acids long. The CDR3 loop reads CASSARQGWTGELFF. Written as DNA, the CDR3 is TGTGCCAGCAGTGCCCGACAGGGTTGGACCGGGGAGCTGTTTTTT.

About this clonotype itself: A read error may be the cause here, since a much bigger clone is one base away. The CDR3 loop is CASSQELAGESQETQYF. Written as DNA, the CDR3 is TGTGCCAGCAGCCAAGAGCTAGCGGGAGAGAGTCAAGAGACCCAGTACTTC. The chain has TRBV7-2 and TRBJ2-5; 10 bases are a match to TRBD2. CDR3 length: 17 amino acids. Germline trimming cut 5 bases from V and 2 bases from J; bases unmatched to any gene: 11. CDR1 SGHTA and CDR2 FQGNSA come from the germline V gene.

The rearrangement links TRBV6-2 or TRBV6-3 to TRBJ2-5; TRBD1 matches 7 bases. From germline, CDR1 is MNHEY and CDR2 SVGEGT. The CDR3 sequence is 14 residues long. V dropped 5 bases and J dropped 2; count of bases not matched to a gene: 5. For the CDR3, the DNA is TGTGCCAGCAGTCCGGGACAGATACAAGAGACCCAGTACTTC. The encoded protein is CASSPGQIQETQYF.

The rearrangement links TRBV7-2 to TRBJ1-1, with 9 bases identical to TRBD1. With 5 bases clipped from V and 7 bases from J, the junction kept 8 bases outside the gene matches. CDR3 length equals 14 residues. Germline loops: CDR1 SGHTA, CDR2 FQGNSA. CDR3 in DNA: TGTGCCAGCAGCCTAGGACAGGGGCTTTTTGAAGCTTTCTTT. Protein: CASSLGQGLFEAFF.

This chain connects TRBV6-6 to TRBJ1-2, with a tentative D call TRBD1 (5 bases). The V end was cut by 2 bases, the J end by 7 bases, with 8 bases between. The CDR3 has 12 amino acids. CDR1 and CDR2 from the germline V gene are MNHNY and SVGAGI (reference sequence). The chain's CDR3 is CASSYRGSGYTF. CDR3 DNA sequence: TGTGCCAGCAGTTACAGGGGCAGTGGCTACACCTTC.

To note about this clonotype: The junction differs from germline at one of its ends, possibly a read error. J is TRBJ1-5 and V is TRBV20-1; the D gene is possibly TRBD1 (5 bases). The CDR3 is 15 residues long. Germline values: CDR1 DFQATT, CDR2 SNEGSKA (reference sequence). CDR3 amino acids: CSARRGGYSNQPQHF. CDR3 in DNA: TGCAGTGCTAGACGGGGGGGATATAGCAATCAGCCCCAGCATTTC.

The gene calls are TRBV7-2 and TRBJ2-2; maybe TRBD2 (6 bases). This CDR3 is built from 17 residues. Trimming left V 1 base short and J 7 bases short, with 19 bases between. Germline lookup yields CDR1 SGHTA and CDR2 FQGNSA. The CDR3, as DNA: TGTGCCAGCAGCTTAGAGGGTCCGGGAGTTCGAATCGGGGAGCTGTTTTTT. Amino acids: CASSLEGPGVRIGELFF.

The chain uses TRBV12-3 or TRBV12-4 and TRBJ2-1; 12 bases match TRBD2. The CDR3 is made up of 15 amino acids. Unmatched junction bases numbered 5, after V lost 6 bases and J lost 5 bases. CDR3 sequence reads: CASRTTSGRDNEQFF. In DNA, the CDR3 is TGTGCCAGCAGAACGACTAGCGGGAGAGACAATGAGCAGTTCTTC.

This clonotype has a handful of counts. V gene TRBV11-2 combines with J gene TRBJ2-7; D may match TRBD1 or TRBD2 (5 bases each). V was trimmed by 5 bases and J by 0 bases, leaving 14 bases between them. CDR1 and CDR2 (germline): SGHAT, FQNNGV. This CDR3 is built from 15 residues. In DNA, the CDR3 is TGTGCCAGCAGCATCTTGACTGGGGGCTCCTACGAGCAGTACTTC. Residues: CASSILTGGSYEQYF.

The genes are TRBV6-6 and TRBJ1-2; D perhaps matches TRBD1 (6 bases). The CDR3 length is 15 residues. Trimming took off 2 bases at V and 8 bases at J, with 18 bases between the two ends. The V gene's germline CDR1 is MNHNY and CDR2 SVGAGI (reference sequence). The CDR3: CASSYGDSRGTGYTF. DNA for the CDR3: TGTGCCAGCAGTTACGGTGACAGCAGGGGAACGGGCTACACCTTC.

This clonotype is a singleton in its sample. This sequence joins TRBV20-1 and TRBJ2-5, with D possibly called TRBD1 or TRBD2 (5 bases each). V was trimmed by 4 bases and J by 5 bases, leaving 14 bases between them. CDR3 length: 13 amino acids. Germline loops: CDR1 DFQATT, CDR2 SNEGSKA (reference sequence). CDR3 amino acids: CSATRGKGETQYF. CDR3 nucleotides: TGCAGTGCTACGAGGGGAAAAGGGGAGACCCAGTACTTC.

This clonotype was detected only a few times. V and J are TRBV7-2 and TRBJ2-6; 7 nucleotides match TRBD2. The junction had 1 base not matched to a gene; V was cut back by 1 base and J by 4 bases. This CDR3 region has 15 residues. Germline V gives CDR1 SGHTA, CDR2 FQGNSA. The CDR3 protein is CASSLGGGGANVLTF. As DNA, the CDR3 is TGTGCCAGCAGCTTAGGGGGGGGGGGGGCCAACGTCCTGACTTTC. Looking up the rest from reference TRBV7-2 and TRBJ2-6 gives the full variable domain: GAGVSQSPSNKVTEKGKDVELRCDPISGHTALYWYRQSLGQGLEFLIYFQGNSAPDKSGLPSDRFSAERTGGSVSTLTIQRTQQEDSAVYLCASSLGGGGANVLTFGAGSRLTVL.

A few counts support this clonotype. This chain links TRBV7-2 with TRBJ2-2; possibly TRBD2 for D (7 bases). V lost 7 bases and J 4 bases, leaving 16 bases between the germline ends. The CDR3 is 15 residues long. CDR1 is SGHTA and CDR2 is FQGNSA in the germline V gene. This CDR3 reads CASTTARGATGELFF. The CDR3 DNA reads TGTGCCAGCACCACCGCCCGGGGGGCCACCGGGGAGCTGTTTTTT.

The V gene is TRBV7-9, the J gene TRBJ2-2; D is unresolved. This CDR3 is built from 15 residues. V gave up 7 bases and J gave up 0 bases, with 12 bases separating them. Germline CDR1 reads SEHNR; CDR2 reads FQNEAQ (reference sequence). CDR3 bases: TGTGCCAGCACCAAGACCGCCACGAACACCGGGGAGCTGTTTTTT. Encoded protein: CASTKTATNTGELFF.

This clonotype was counted a few times. The V call is TRBV20-1, the J call TRBJ1-1; a possible D gene is TRBD1 (5 bases). Germline-derived CDR1 and CDR2 are DFQATT and SNEGSKA (reference sequence). This CDR3 contains 12 residues. V was trimmed by 5 bases and J by 6 bases, leaving 13 bases between them. CDR3 in DNA: TGCAGTGCTGTACCGGGGCGCCCTGAAGCTTTCTTT. It is translated as CSAVPGRPEAFF.

The gene calls are TRBV14 and TRBJ1-1; D uncertain. Deletions cut 1 base from V and 4 bases from J, with 13 bases between. The germline V gene has CDR1 SGHDN and CDR2 FVKESK. The CDR3 loop spans 15 amino acids. CDR3 in DNA: TGTGCCAGCAGCCAAGCCCACGGGGTTCCCACTGAAGCTTTCTTT. It codes for CASSQAHGVPTEAFF.

The V call is TRBV6-5, the J call TRBJ2-3, with D unclear. The CDR3 spans 14 residues. Trimming pared 2 bases from V and 3 bases from J, leaving 9 bases between. CDR1 and CDR2 from the germline V gene are MNHEY and SVGAGI. CDR3 nucleotide sequence: TGTGCCAGCAGTTACCGTCTTCTAACAGATACGCAGTATTTT. Translating gives CASSYRLLTDTQYF.

The chain links TRBV4-3 to TRBJ2-7; 9 bases align to TRBD2. This CDR3 comprises 17 residues. Germline CDR1 is LGHNA and CDR2 is YSLEER. The V segment lost 3 bases and the J segment 6 bases; nucleotides outside the gene matches: 15. The CDR3 spells CASSQVTGLTAGGEQYF. CDR3 DNA: TGCGCCAGCAGCCAGGTGACAGGGCTCACAGCGGGAGGCGAGCAGTACTTC.

The gene calls are TRBV29-1 and TRBJ2-1; tentatively, D is TRBD2 (7 bases). The CDR3 runs to 13 residues. The germline V gene has CDR1 SQVTM and CDR2 ANQGSEA. Trimming stripped 2 bases from V and 8 bases from J, with 13 bases between. The CDR3 sequence is CSVERRGRDEQFF. The CDR3 nucleotides read TGCAGCGTTGAACGAAGGGGGAGGGATGAGCAGTTCTTC.

This chain links TRBV7-2 with TRBJ2-1; 8 bases align to TRBD1. The CDR3 covers 14 residues. CDR1 and CDR2 (germline): SGHTA, FQGNSA. The trim removed 5 bases at V and 7 bases at J, leaving 7 bases unmatched. The CDR3 DNA is TGTGCCAGCAGCCCGGACAGGGTTCGAAATGAGCAGTTCTTC. Its translation is CASSPDRVRNEQFF.